The rows below give T cell receptor beta chains drawn from one sample of a study of T-cell memory formation after mild COVID-19. TCRdb re-derived calls from the 5' RACE reads in MiXCR, one entry per CDR3 protein. This table holds 500,000 to 550,000 distinct CDR3 sequences, just over 20% found once. Input material: PBMCs or a T cell subset sorted from them (not recorded which). Source of these receptors: an adult woman who had mild COVID-19 (a few samples of this study predate the infection). Cell type and time point are not known. CDR3s include the opening cysteine and the closing phenylalanine or tryptophan. A D gene is named only where the DNA matches it firmly. Rows may omit the clone size; those that give it use once, few, many or a size class.

d_call: NA
v_call: TRBV7-2
j_call: TRBJ2-1
clone_size: NA
cdr3_aa: CASSLVGGVGSSYNEQFF
cdr3_nt: TGTGCCAGCAGCTTAGTTGGCGGGGTTGGGAGCTCCTACAATGAGCAGTTCTTC

d_call: NA
v_call: TRBV5-1
j_call: TRBJ1-4
clone_size: few
cdr3_aa: CASSFDPSNEKLFF
cdr3_nt: TGCGCCAGCAGCTTCGACCCTTCCAATGAAAAACTGTTTTTT

d_call: TRBD2
v_call: TRBV7-3
j_call: TRBJ2-5
clone_size: few
cdr3_aa: CASSPRTSGGVETQYF
cdr3_nt: TGTGCCAGCAGCCCAAGGACTAGCGGGGGGGTGGAGACCCAGTACTTC

d_call: TRBD2
v_call: TRBV20-1
j_call: TRBJ2-1
clone_size: NA
cdr3_aa: CSARDTVSSGGIYEQFF
cdr3_nt: TGCAGTGCTAGAGACACCGTGTCTAGCGGGGGGATCTATGAGCAGTTCTTC

d_call: NA
v_call: TRBV6-5
j_call: TRBJ2-1
clone_size: NA
cdr3_aa: CASSYDIWAGRQFF
cdr3_nt: TGTGCCAGCAGTTACGACATCTGGGCTGGGCGGCAGTTCTTC

d_call: NA
v_call: TRBV5-1
j_call: TRBJ2-7
clone_size: NA
cdr3_aa: CASRPDSLQGGGNF
cdr3_nt: TGCGCCAGCAGACCCGACTCCCTCCAAGGGGGGGGGAACTTC

d_call: NA
v_call: TRBV10-3
j_call: TRBJ2-7
clone_size: NA
cdr3_aa: CAISESTPPGAYEQYF
cdr3_nt: TGTGCCATCAGTGAGTCGACCCCCCCAGGAGCCTACGAGCAGTACTTC

d_call: TRBD1
v_call: TRBV7-9
j_call: TRBJ1-2
clone_size: NA
cdr3_aa: CASSQSWRTGEGYTF
cdr3_nt: TGTGCCAGCAGCCAGTCGTGGAGGACAGGGGAAGGCTACACCTTC

d_call: TRBD1
v_call: TRBV4-1
j_call: TRBJ2-5
clone_size: NA
cdr3_aa: CASSGQGWETQYF
cdr3_nt: TGCGCCAGCAGCGGACAGGGCTGGGAGACCCAGTACTTC

d_call: TRBD1
v_call: TRBV7-9
j_call: TRBJ2-2
clone_size: NA
cdr3_aa: CASSSKGDRLTGELFF
cdr3_nt: TGTGCCAGCAGCTCCAAGGGGGACAGACTAACCGGGGAGCTGTTTTTT

d_call: TRBD2
v_call: TRBV24-1
j_call: TRBJ2-7
clone_size: NA
cdr3_aa: CATSDGLAASYEQYF
cdr3_nt: TGTGCCACCAGTGATGGGCTAGCGGCTTCCTACGAGCAGTACTTC

d_call: TRBD2
v_call: TRBV5-1
j_call: TRBJ2-2
clone_size: NA
cdr3_aa: CASSWRAGTLTGELFF
cdr3_nt: TGCGCCAGCAGCTGGAGAGCGGGAACTTTGACCGGGGAGCTGTTTTTT

d_call: NA
v_call: TRBV12-3/TRBV12-4
j_call: TRBJ1-1
clone_size: many
cdr3_aa: CASSLLGTEAFF
cdr3_nt: TGTGCCAGCAGTTTACTGGGCACTGAAGCTTTCTTT

d_call: NA
v_call: TRBV6-5
j_call: TRBJ1-5
clone_size: NA
cdr3_aa: CASSYGGVGQPQHF
cdr3_nt: TGTGCCAGCAGTTACGGGGGGGTCGGTCAGCCCCAGCATTTT

d_call: NA
v_call: TRBV20-1
j_call: TRBJ2-3
clone_size: few
cdr3_aa: CSARVPGQSNPDTQYF
cdr3_nt: TGCAGTGCTAGGGTCCCAGGACAGTCCAACCCAGATACGCAGTATTTT

d_call: NA
v_call: TRBV13
j_call: TRBJ2-7
clone_size: NA
cdr3_aa: CASSLRGSRYEQYF
cdr3_nt: TGTGCCAGCAGCTTACGGGGTAGCAGGTACGAGCAGTACTTC

d_call: NA
v_call: TRBV18
j_call: TRBJ2-7
clone_size: NA
cdr3_aa: CASSPSDGTYEQYF
cdr3_nt: TGTGCCAGCTCACCCTCGGACGGCACCTACGAGCAGTACTTC

d_call: TRBD2
v_call: TRBV9
j_call: TRBJ2-1
clone_size: many
cdr3_aa: CASSAITSVLSYNEQFF
cdr3_nt: TGTGCCAGCAGCGCCATTACTAGCGTACTATCCTACAATGAGCAGTTCTTC

d_call: TRBD1
v_call: TRBV10-3
j_call: TRBJ2-7
clone_size: few
cdr3_aa: CAISAGGSSYEQYF
cdr3_nt: TGTGCCATCAGTGCAGGGGGAAGCTCCTACGAGCAGTACTTC

d_call: TRBD1
v_call: TRBV30
j_call: TRBJ2-7
clone_size: few
cdr3_aa: CAWSEGTGIDEQYF
cdr3_nt: TGTGCCTGGAGCGAAGGGACAGGGATCGACGAGCAGTACTTC

d_call: NA
v_call: TRBV6-1
j_call: TRBJ1-2
clone_size: NA
cdr3_aa: CASSESQGWDGYTF
cdr3_nt: TGTGCCAGCAGTGAATCCCAAGGGTGGGATGGCTACACCTTC

d_call: TRBD2
v_call: TRBV27
j_call: TRBJ2-1
clone_size: once
cdr3_aa: CASSLRLDGTRRHLRNEQFF
cdr3_nt: TGTGCCAGCAGTTTAAGACTCGACGGGACTAGGAGGCATTTAAGGAATGAGCAGTTCTTC